This T cell receptor beta chain is drawn from a study of T-cell reconstitution after alpha-beta-depleted transplantation in children. Construction of the TCRbeta library involved unique molecular identifiers. TCRdb analysed the PCR reads with MiXCR anew, one entry per CDR3 protein. Of about 610,000 distinct CDR3 sequences in the sample, roughly 10% were seen once. The CDR3 is made up of 14 amino acids. V lost 0 bases and J lost 2, with 7 bases in between. Germline V gene sequence: CDR1 KGHSH, CDR2 LQKENI. The sample in question was PBMCs from the stem cell graft donor, obtained from the stem cell graft. The source of this sequence is a human donor who donated a stem cell graft to a child with acute myeloid leukemia. The genes are TRBV18 and TRBJ2-5; unclear D gene. Here the CDR3 DNA reads TGTGCCAGCTCACCACCCATGCGGCAAGAGACCCAGTACTTC. Residues: CASSPPMRQETQYF.